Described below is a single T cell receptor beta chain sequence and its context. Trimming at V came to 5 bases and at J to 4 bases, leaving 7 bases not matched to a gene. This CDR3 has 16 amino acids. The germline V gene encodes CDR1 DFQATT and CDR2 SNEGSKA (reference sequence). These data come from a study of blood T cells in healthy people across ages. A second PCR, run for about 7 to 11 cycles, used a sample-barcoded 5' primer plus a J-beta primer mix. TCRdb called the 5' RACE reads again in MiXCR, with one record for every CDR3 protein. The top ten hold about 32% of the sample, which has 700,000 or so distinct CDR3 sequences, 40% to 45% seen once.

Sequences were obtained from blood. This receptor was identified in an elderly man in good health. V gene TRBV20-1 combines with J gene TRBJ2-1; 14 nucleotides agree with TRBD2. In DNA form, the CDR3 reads TGCAGTGCTTCGACTAGCGGGAGGGAATTTTACAATGAGCAGTTCTTC. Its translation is CSASTSGREFYNEQFF.